Below, 6 T cell receptor beta chains from the same sample are listed, as sequenced in a study of cytomegalovirus exposure and HLA in healthy donors (TCRdb year 2017). The library was prepared using the immunoSEQ multiplex PCR assay. For the multiplex PCR, a mixture combining 60 forward primers for TCR Vbeta segments and 13 reverse primers for TCR Jbeta segments was used. Sourced from immuneACCESS, this table was stored by TCRdb with only in-frame sequences that have V and J called. A share of the clones is absent; for the studies checked, an unresolved V gene accounts for under half, and the remainder has no known explanation. The sample yields roughly 150,000 clones; about 82% were counted once. The biggest ten clones account for 2% to 2.5% of the sample. Material: PBMCs. These receptors all come from a male donor in good health and CMV-seronegative.

This chain connects TRBV5-1 to TRBJ2-7; TRBD2 agrees at 9 bases. The CDR3 runs to 14 residues. Losses at the gene ends were 2 bases for V and 6 bases for J; bases not matched to a gene: 6. CDR1 is SGHRS, CDR2 YFSETQ, per germline. The CDR3: CASSLHLAGVEQYF. CDR3 DNA: TGCGCCAGCAGCTTACACTTAGCGGGAGTCGAGCAGTACTTC.

Only one count was recorded for this clone. CDR3 nucleotides: TGTGCCAGTAGTATTCTCACAGGGAACTCAGATACGCAGTATTTT. Its protein is CASSILTGNSDTQYF. The chain combines TRBV19 with TRBJ2-3; possibly TRBD1 for D (6 bases). The V and J ends lost 3 bases and 4 bases respectively, with 14 bases between them. From germline, CDR1 is LNHDA and CDR2 SQIVND (reference sequence). CDR3 size: 15 residues.

CDR3 sequence (DNA): TGTGCCTGGAGTGTCGAGCGGGATCAGCCCCAGCATTTT. Translated: CAWSVERDQPQHF. The genes are TRBV30 and TRBJ1-5; D not resolved. Germline-derived CDR1 and CDR2 are GTSNPN and SVGIG (reference sequence). Between the trimmed V and J ends, which lost 0 bases and 5 bases, there was a span of 8 bases. The CDR3 runs 13 residues.

The chain uses TRBV7-2 and TRBJ2-3, with D unclear. The ends were cut back, 1 base at V and 4 bases at J, with 12 bases in the middle. The CDR3 has 15 amino acids. The germline V gene has CDR1 SGHTA and CDR2 FQGNSA. The CDR3 loop is CASSLVRLSADTQYF. The CDR3 DNA reads TGTGCCAGCAGCTTAGTCCGTCTAAGCGCAGATACGCAGTATTTT.

The sample holds one count of this clone. A read error may account for a junction end that differs from germline. The chain is built from TRBV28 and TRBJ2-3; a weak D match, TRBD2 (7 bases). There are 14 residues in the CDR3. Per the germline V gene, CDR1 is MDHEN and CDR2 is SYDVKM. The CDR3 protein is CASSLGGGVDTQYF. The CDR3 DNA reads TGTGCCAGTAGTTTAGGGGGGGGAGTAGATACGCAGTATTTT. The variable domain in full, completed from reference TRBV28 and TRBJ2-3, reads DVKVTQSSRYLVKRTGEKVFLECVQDMDHENMFWYRQDPGLGLRLIYFSYDVKMKEKGDIPEGYSVSREKKERFSLILESASTNQTSMYLCASSLGGGVDTQYFGPGTRLTVL.

This chain uses TRBV27 with TRBJ1-1; 10 nucleotides line up with TRBD1. The V segment lost 5 bases and the J segment 4 bases; nucleotides outside the gene matches: 7. Per germline, CDR1 MNHEY and CDR2 SMNVEV (reference sequence). The CDR3 extends over 15 amino acids. DNA of the CDR3: TGTGCCAGCAGTCCCGACAGGGGGCCGGGCACTGAAGCTTTCTTT. It specifies CASSPDRGPGTEAFF.